The next 32 T cell receptor beta chains were all read from a single sample in a study of graft-versus-host responses after intestinal transplantation. Lymphocytes (intraepithelial and lamina propria) were released by processing the graft tissue. TCRdb's table, derived via immunoSEQ multiplex PCR, lists solely in-frame clones and lacks some. The sample records around 7,100 clones, more than 60% being singletons. The sample here was ileum tissue, taken about 230 days after intestinal transplantation. These receptors were obtained from a human patient who received an intestinal transplant, so some T cells may come from the graft donor.

The gene calls are TRBV5-5 and TRBJ2-7; 9 nucleotides line up with TRBD2. V lost 5 bases and J lost 5; bases outside the gene matches: 8. From germline, CDR1 is SGHKS and CDR2 YYEKEE (reference sequence). The CDR3 runs 14 residues. CDR3 sequence (DNA): TGTGCCAGCAGACCAGGACTAGCGCCGGACGAGCAGTACGTC. Translation: CASRPGLAPDEQYV.

Only one count was recorded for this clone. The rearrangement uses TRBV5-7 and TRBJ2-7; D unresolved. TRBV5-7 is recorded as an ORF, its role being uncertain. This CDR3 spans 12 amino acids. V was shortened by 0 bases and J by 5 bases, with 6 bases between the two germline ends. The CDR3 sequence: CASSLAGNEQYV. As DNA, the CDR3 is TGTGCCAGCAGCTTGGCTGGGAACGAGCAGTACGTC.

Only a few counts were recorded for this clone. The chain uses TRBV2 and TRBJ1-1; D remains ambiguous. CDR3 size: 15 residues. The V end was cut by 1 base, the J end by 4 bases, with 13 bases between. Germline-derived CDR1 and CDR2 are SNHLY and FYNNEI. CDR3 sequence (DNA): TGTGCCAGCAGTGAAGGAACGGGAACGGGCACTGAAGCTTTCTTT. It translates to CASSEGTGTGTEAFF.

The chain links TRBV19 to TRBJ1-5; possible D gene TRBD1, 6 bases. This CDR3 has 19 residues. Per germline, CDR1 LNHDA and CDR2 SQIVND (reference sequence). With 5 bases removed from V and 2 bases from J, the gap between germline ends came to 25 bases. The CDR3 region has the DNA TGTGCCAGTAGTCCTTCTGGTTGGGAGGGGGAATTCGGCAATCAGCCCCAGCATTTT. Its protein product is CASSPSGWEGEFGNQPQHF. The whole variable domain, filled in from reference TRBV19 and TRBJ1-5, reads DGGITQSPKYLFRKEGQNVTLSCEQNLNHDAMYWYRQDPGQGLRLIYYSQIVNDFQKGDIAEGYSVSREKKESFPLTVTSAQKNPTAFYLCASSPSGWEGEFGNQPQHFGDGTRLSIL.

The gene calls are TRBV11-3 and TRBJ2-2; 10 bases map to TRBD1. V gave up 3 bases and J gave up 6 bases; unmatched junction bases: 4. The CDR3 runs 15 residues. In germline, CDR1 is SGHNT, CDR2 YENEEA. In DNA, the CDR3 is TGTGCCAGCAGCTTTCCGGGACAGGGGTCCGGGGAGCTGTTTTTT. It yields the protein CASSFPGQGSGELFF.

This rearrangement joins TRBV7-9 to TRBJ2-5; D is possibly TRBD1 (5 bases). CDR1 and CDR2 (germline): SEHNR, FQNEAQ (reference sequence). The V and J ends lost 1 base and 0 bases respectively, with 9 bases between them. This CDR3 spans 15 amino acids. CDR3 loop: CASSLDAGNQETQYF. In nucleotides, the CDR3 is TGTGCCAGCAGCTTAGACGCAGGGAACCAAGAGACCCAGTACTTC.

Concerning this clone: The sample contains more than one DNA sequence encoding this CDR3. The rearrangement uses TRBV7-9 and TRBJ1-5; TRBD1 matches 8 bases. Trimming removed 5 bases from V and 2 bases from J; junction bases left unmatched: 2. Germline CDR1 SEHNR, CDR2 FQNEAQ (reference sequence). CDR3 size: 14 residues. CDR3 region: CASSPGGGNQPQHF. The CDR3 DNA follows: TGTGCCAGCAGCCCAGGGGGCGGCAATCAGCCCCAGCATTTT.

The V call is TRBV7-9, the J call TRBJ1-2; tentative D call: TRBD1 (5 bases). This CDR3 has 15 residues. CDR1 SEHNR and CDR2 FQNEAQ come from the germline V gene (reference sequence). Trimming cost V 2 bases and J 4 bases, with 14 bases left between them. The CDR3 DNA reads TGTGCCAGCAGCTTAACAGGCCCCGGCCCCTATGGCTACACCTTC. This gives the protein CASSLTGPGPYGYTF. Full variable domain (outside the CDR3, taken from reference TRBV7-9 and TRBJ1-2): DTGVSQNPRHKITKRGQNVTFRCDPISEHNRLYWYRQTLGQGPEFLTYFQNEAQLEKSRLLSDRFSAERPKGSFSTLEIQRTEQGDSAMYLCASSLTGPGPYGYTFGSGTRLTVV.

This clone turned up a few times. The chain links TRBV4-3 to TRBJ2-7; 10 nucleotides match TRBD2. Germline V gene lookup returns CDR1 LGHNA and CDR2 YSLEER. V shed 1 base, J shed 2 bases, and the junction held 2 bases outside the gene matches. This CDR3 has 15 amino acids. CDR3 DNA: TGCGCCAGCAGCCAAGTAGCGGGGGGCGCCTACGAGCAGTACGTC. Its protein product is CASSQVAGGAYEQYV.

This clone showed up just a few times. This chain uses TRBV28 with TRBJ2-7, with TRBD1 matching 8 bases. J was trimmed by 4 bases and V by 6 bases; bases with no gene match: 5. The CDR3 has 13 amino acids. CDR1 and CDR2 (germline): MDHEN, SYDVKM. The CDR3 nucleotides are TGTGCCAGCAGCAGGGGGCTTAGATACGAGCAGTACTTC. This encodes CASSRGLRYEQYF.

The J gene is TRBJ1-3, the V gene TRBV30; TRBD1 might be the D (5 bases). The CDR3 is 17 amino acids. Trimming removed 2 bases from V and 4 bases from J, with 21 bases in between. Germline CDR1 GTSNPN, CDR2 SVGIG (reference sequence). CDR3 protein: CAWSPGGFPTAGNTIYF. The CDR3, as DNA: TGTGCCTGGAGTCCTGGGGGATTCCCCACAGCGGGAAACACCATATATTTT.

The CDR3 DNA sequence: TGTGCCAGCAAGGGGGAGGGCGGGGAGCTGTTTTTT. Translated: CASKGEGGELFF. This chain connects TRBV28 to TRBJ2-2; the D gene is possibly TRBD2 (7 bases). The CDR3 runs to 12 residues. In germline, CDR1 is MDHEN, CDR2 SYDVKM. Trimming shortened V by 7 bases and J by 7 bases, and 10 bases separated the two germline ends.

This chain joins TRBV7-6 and TRBJ2-2; TRBD2 aligns across 8 bases. Per germline, CDR1 SGHVS and CDR2 FNYEAQ. The CDR3 spans 17 residues. With V trimmed by 2 bases and J by 5 bases, 10 bases remained unmatched. The CDR3 loop reads CASSLSGGAARTGELFF. The CDR3 DNA sequence: TGTGCCAGCAGCTTATCGGGGGGGGCCGCCAGAACCGGGGAGCTGTTTTTT.

The J gene is TRBJ1-5, the V gene TRBV28, with 11 positions matching TRBD1. V dropped 6 bases and J dropped 4; count of bases not matched to a gene: 8. The CDR3 is 16 residues long. CDR1 and CDR2 from the germline V gene are MDHEN and SYDVKM. CDR3 in amino acids: CASSYPRDRGNQPQHF. The CDR3, as DNA: TGTGCCAGCAGCTACCCCCGGGACAGGGGGAATCAGCCCCAGCATTTT.

The V gene is TRBV10-3, the J gene TRBJ2-7, with D perhaps TRBD1 or TRBD2 (7 bases each). This CDR3 has 13 amino acids. Germline CDR1 ENHRY, CDR2 SYGVKD. V was clipped by 10 bases and J by 4 bases, with 17 bases between them. CDR3 sequence: CATAGGGLYEQYV. The CDR3 coding sequence is TGTGCCACCGCAGGGGGGGGCCTGTACGAGCAGTACGTC.

The genes are TRBV5-1 and TRBJ2-3; 10 bases map to TRBD2. J was trimmed by 5 bases and V by 5 bases; bases with no gene match: 8. CDR3 length equals 15 residues. Germline V gene data show CDR1 as SGHRS and CDR2 as YFSETQ. CDR3 amino acids: CASSSSGGAKDTQYF. CDR3 in DNA: TGCGCCAGCAGTTCGAGCGGGGGGGCTAAAGATACGCAGTATTTT.

The chain joins TRBV5-1 to TRBJ2-2; either TRBD1 or TRBD2 may fit D (5 bases each). CDR3 length equals 16 residues. Between the trimmed V and J ends, which lost 7 bases and 2 bases, there was a span of 18 bases. Germline CDR1 and CDR2: SGHRS and YFSETQ. This chain's CDR3 is CASLQVSGLNTGELFF. For the CDR3, the DNA is TGCGCCAGCTTACAGGTCTCGGGGCTTAACACCGGGGAGCTGTTTTTT.

The chain uses TRBV5-1 and TRBJ2-5, with 7 bases that match TRBD2. The V gene's germline CDR1 is SGHRS and CDR2 YFSETQ. V lost 0 bases to trimming and J lost 2 bases; unmatched junction nucleotides: 4. CDR3 length: 15 residues. The CDR3, as DNA: TGCGCCAGCAGCTTGGTGGCGGGGGAGCAAGAGACCCAGTACTTC. Encoded protein: CASSLVAGEQETQYF.

V gene TRBV9 combines with J gene TRBJ2-2; D perhaps matches TRBD2 (5 bases). V lost 0 bases and J 5 bases, leaving 8 bases between the germline ends. The V gene's germline CDR1 is SGDLS and CDR2 YYNGEE. The CDR3 loop spans 14 amino acids. The CDR3 spells CASSVGGITGELFF. CDR3 sequence (DNA): TGTGCCAGCAGCGTAGGAGGGATAACCGGGGAGCTGTTTTTT.

CDR3 protein: CARGQATSYNEQFF. CDR3 nucleotide sequence: TGTGCCCGGGGACAGGCCACCTCCTACAATGAGCAGTTCTTC. J is TRBJ2-1 and V is TRBV30; 8 bases agree with TRBD1. The CDR3 runs to 14 residues. V lost 8 bases to trimming and J lost 0 bases; unmatched junction nucleotides: 6. The germline CDR1 and CDR2 sequences are GTSNPN and SVGIG (reference sequence).

J is TRBJ2-1 and V is TRBV28; TRBD1 matches at 9 bases. The CDR3 totals 16 residues. V lost 7 bases and J lost 7; bases outside the gene matches: 14. From germline, CDR1 is MDHEN and CDR2 SYDVKM. In DNA, the CDR3 is TGTGCCAGCAACGACCCGTCGGGGGGACAGGGAAATGAGCAGTTCTTC. Translated, it gives CASNDPSGGQGNEQFF. Supplemented by reference TRBV28 and TRBJ2-1, the full variable domain reads DVKVTQSSRYLVKRTGEKVFLECVQDMDHENMFWYRQDPGLGLRLIYFSYDVKMKEKGDIPEGYSVSREKKERFSLILESASTNQTSMYLCASNDPSGGQGNEQFFGPGTRLTVL.

The chain couples TRBV29-1 to TRBJ1-1, with a tentative D call TRBD1 (5 bases). CDR1 SQVTM and CDR2 ANQGSEA come from the germline V gene. Trimming left V 2 bases short and J 4 bases short, with 11 bases between. There are 13 residues in the CDR3. CDR3 nucleotide sequence: TGCAGCGTTGAAAGGGGAATCCGCACTGAAGCTTTCTTT. It encodes CSVERGIRTEAFF.

This clone was counted only a few times. The chain employs TRBV5-1 and TRBJ2-1, with 7 nucleotides matching TRBD1. Germline CDR1 reads SGHRS; CDR2 reads YFSETQ. Trimming at V came to 0 bases and at J to 10 bases, leaving 16 bases not matched to a gene. This CDR3 spans 17 amino acids. The CDR3 sequence: CASSLDGTARSKWEQFF. The CDR3, as DNA: TGCGCCAGCAGCTTGGACGGGACAGCCAGAAGTAAGTGGGAGCAGTTCTTC.

This rearrangement joins TRBV9 to TRBJ2-3, with 16 bases fitting TRBD2. V gave up 3 bases and J gave up 5 bases; unmatched junction bases: 18. Germline assignment: CDR1 SGDLS and CDR2 YYNGEE. The CDR3 is 21 amino acids. CDR3 DNA sequence: TGTGCCAGCAGCGCGCCCGGGACTAGCGGGGGGGCTTTCCCCTTCCTAGATACGCAGTATTTT. Its translation: CASSAPGTSGGAFPFLDTQYF. Together with reference TRBV9 and TRBJ2-3, the CDR3 gives the full variable domain: DSGVTQTPKHLITATGQRVTLRCSPRSGDLSVYWYQQSLDQGLQFLIQYYNGEERAKGNILERFSAQQFPDLHSELNLSSLELGDSALYFCASSAPGTSGGAFPFLDTQYFGPGTRLTVL.

This rearrangement joins TRBV18 to TRBJ2-1; D is possibly TRBD2 (6 bases). V was clipped by 6 bases and J by 6 bases, with 15 bases between them. CDR3 size: 14 residues. CDR1 KGHSH and CDR2 LQKENI come from the germline V gene. CDR3 loop: CASSPWDLLNEQFF. CDR3 sequence (DNA): TGTGCCAGCTCCCCTTGGGACTTGCTCAATGAGCAGTTCTTC.

This clone is categorized as medium-sized (0.01 to 0.1%). The chain combines TRBV13 with TRBJ1-2; D ambiguous. Trimming took 10 bases from V and 0 from J, leaving 15 bases between them. The CDR3 loop spans 14 amino acids. The V gene's germline CDR1 is PRHDT and CDR2 FYEKMQ (reference sequence). In DNA form, the CDR3 reads TGTGCCACCAGGCAAGAAATCCCTAACTATGGCTACACCTTC. This encodes CATRQEIPNYGYTF.

CDR3 coding DNA: TGTGCCAGCAGCTTAGCGTCTTCCTACTGGACTAGGGGAAACGAGCAGTACGTC. It translates to CASSLASSYWTRGNEQYV. The chain has TRBV7-8 and TRBJ2-7; the match to TRBD2 covers 7 bases. Trimming removed 0 bases from V and 5 bases from J; junction bases left unmatched: 16. CDR1 and CDR2 from the germline V gene are SGHVS and FQNEAQ. The CDR3 totals 18 residues.

The V and J genes are TRBV6-9 and TRBJ2-5; 15 bases are shared with TRBD2. This CDR3 comprises 20 residues. The V gene's germline CDR1 is MNHGY and CDR2 SVAAGI. V was clipped by 0 bases and J by 1 base; unmatched bases: 9. The CDR3 reads CASSYSRGLAGGPIQETQYF. CDR3 nucleotides: TGTGCCAGCAGTTATTCGCGTGGACTAGCGGGAGGGCCAATCCAAGAGACCCAGTACTTC.

This sequence joins TRBV5-1 and TRBJ2-3, with 8 bases that match TRBD2. Germline V CDR1 and CDR2: SGHRS, YFSETQ. V lost 3 bases to trimming and J lost 0 bases; unmatched junction nucleotides: 9. This CDR3 comprises 17 residues. The CDR3 DNA is TGCGCCAGCAGCTCTTTCTCCAGCGGGGGAAGCACAGATACGCAGTATTTT. Protein: CASSSFSSGGSTDTQYF.

This clone has just a few counts. The V and J genes are TRBV10-3 and TRBJ2-5, with TRBD1 matching 9 bases. CDR3 length: 17 amino acids. CDR1 is ENHRY and CDR2 is SYGVKD in the germline V gene. The ends lost 2 bases at V and 0 bases at J; junction bases unmatched: 7. CDR3 sequence (DNA): TGTGCCATCAGTGAGATACTACAGGGGGCAGACCAAGAGACCCAGTACTTC. Protein sequence: CAISEILQGADQETQYF.

This clone was counted only a few times. The chain is built from TRBV6-5 and TRBJ1-2; 8 bases are shared with TRBD1. This CDR3 is built from 14 residues. J was trimmed by 4 bases and V by 6 bases; bases with no gene match: 7. CDR1 is MNHEY and CDR2 is SVGAGI in the germline V gene. The CDR3: CASRTGTGVYGYTF. The DNA for the CDR3 is TGTGCCAGCAGGACCGGGACAGGTGTCTATGGCTACACCTTC.

V and J are TRBV6-4 and TRBJ2-3, with 8 bases lining up with TRBD2. This CDR3 comprises 15 residues. J lost 1 base, V lost 0 bases, and 0 bases had no gene match. In germline, CDR1 is MRHNA, CDR2 SNTAGT. The CDR3 loop reads CASSDSRGGTDTQYF. As DNA, the CDR3 is TGTGCCAGCAGTGACTCGCGGGGGGGCACAGATACGCAGTATTTT.